What follows describes a single T cell receptor (beta chain). As yet, its antigen is unknown. Repertoires were generated with immunoSEQ multiplex PCR, while TCRdb's copy carries only in-frame clones and drops some. This sample yields around 91,000 clones, of which approximately 93% are seen a single time; 0.95% to 1.3% belongs to the top ten. The data stem from a study of cytomegalovirus exposure and HLA in healthy donors. General study results and limits: As was reported, the classifier diagnosed cytomegalovirus status with high specificity and sensitivity. TCR sequences were mostly rare, though some public TCRs occurred in many donors.

The length of the CDR3 is 14 residues. V was clipped by 6 bases and J by 8 bases, with 17 bases between them. Germline lookup yields CDR1 SGHTA and CDR2 FQGNSA. The TCR sequence derives from a woman under 40 in good health and CMV-seropositive. The rearrangement links TRBV7-2 to TRBJ2-4, with a possible D match to TRBD2 (6 bases). The sequenced sample consisted of PBMCs. The CDR3 sequence is CASSFRDSGHIQYF. CDR3 sequence (DNA): TGTGCCAGCAGTTTCCGGGACTCCGGCCACATTCAGTACTTC.